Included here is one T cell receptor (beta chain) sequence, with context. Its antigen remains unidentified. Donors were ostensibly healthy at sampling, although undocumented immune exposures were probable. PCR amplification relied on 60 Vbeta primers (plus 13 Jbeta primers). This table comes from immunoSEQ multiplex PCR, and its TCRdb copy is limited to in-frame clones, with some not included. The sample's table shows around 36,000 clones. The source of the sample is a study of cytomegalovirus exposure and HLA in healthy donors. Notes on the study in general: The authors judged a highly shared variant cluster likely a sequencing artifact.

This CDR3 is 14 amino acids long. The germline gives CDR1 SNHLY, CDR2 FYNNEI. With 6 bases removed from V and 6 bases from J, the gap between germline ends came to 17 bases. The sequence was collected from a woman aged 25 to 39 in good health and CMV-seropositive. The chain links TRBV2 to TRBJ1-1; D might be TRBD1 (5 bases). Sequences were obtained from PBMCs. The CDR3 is CASRGLRGNAEAFF. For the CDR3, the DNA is TGTGCCAGCAGGGGACTGCGGGGAAACGCTGAAGCTTTCTTT.